This note documents a single T cell receptor (beta chain) sequence. Its antigen remains unidentified. Researchers used the Oncomine TCR Beta short-read assay to sequence DNA from cultured CD4+ T cells. TCRdb reprocessed the PCR reads with MiXCR, giving one entry per CDR3 protein. The data show around 21,000 distinct CDR3 sequences, with around three fifths seen just once and about 8% held by the top ten. This sample was taken from a study of vaccination and CD4 T cells after COVID-19. On the study more broadly: Post-COVID samples were collected a median 101 days following diagnosis, spanning 35 to 161.

J gave up 9 bases and V 0 bases, and 11 bases lay outside the gene matches. Germline loops: CDR1 DFQATT, CDR2 SNEGSKA (reference sequence). The CDR3 consists of 14 residues. Treatment here: approximately nine-day PBMC culture with coronavirus spike peptide pools or control peptides (ViraFEST assay). The V gene is TRBV20-1, the J gene TRBJ2-7, with 7 bases fitting TRBD1. Source material: CD4+ T cells from blood, cultured in vitro. The TCR was taken from a human donor who had recovered from COVID-19. For the CDR3, the DNA is TGCAGTGCTAGAGAAGCCGGGACAGACGAGAGGCAGTACTTC. Translated: CSAREAGTDERQYF.